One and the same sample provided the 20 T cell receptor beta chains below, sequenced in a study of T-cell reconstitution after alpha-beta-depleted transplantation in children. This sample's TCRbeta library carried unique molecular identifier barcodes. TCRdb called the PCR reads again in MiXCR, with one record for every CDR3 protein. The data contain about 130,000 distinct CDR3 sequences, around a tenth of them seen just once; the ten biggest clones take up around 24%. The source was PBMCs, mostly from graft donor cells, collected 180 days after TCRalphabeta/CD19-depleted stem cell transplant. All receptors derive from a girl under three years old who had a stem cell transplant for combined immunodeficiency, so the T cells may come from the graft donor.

CDR3 amino acids: CASRLGGGGEQYF. CDR3 DNA: TGTGCCAGCCGTCTTGGGGGGGGAGGTGAGCAGTACTTC. The V and J genes are TRBV12-3 or TRBV12-4 and TRBJ2-7; 7 bases are a match to TRBD2. CDR3 length: 13 residues. Trimming cost V 8 bases and J 7 bases; bases outside gene matches: 11.

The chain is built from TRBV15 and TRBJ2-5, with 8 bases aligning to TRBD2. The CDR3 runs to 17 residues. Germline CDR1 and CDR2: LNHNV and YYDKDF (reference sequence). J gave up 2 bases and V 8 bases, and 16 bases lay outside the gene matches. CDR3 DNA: TGTGCCACCTCAGGCCGGGGGGGCCCCTCGGGACAAGAGACCCAGTACTTC. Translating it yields CATSGRGGPSGQETQYF.

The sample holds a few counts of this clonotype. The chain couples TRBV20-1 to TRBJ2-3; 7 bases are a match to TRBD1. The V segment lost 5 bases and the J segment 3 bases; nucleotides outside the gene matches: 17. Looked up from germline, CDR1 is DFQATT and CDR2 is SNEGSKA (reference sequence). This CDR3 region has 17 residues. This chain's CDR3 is CSAENRGGIFRTDTQYF. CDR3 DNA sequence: TGCAGTGCTGAGAACAGGGGTGGGATATTTCGGACAGATACGCAGTATTTT.

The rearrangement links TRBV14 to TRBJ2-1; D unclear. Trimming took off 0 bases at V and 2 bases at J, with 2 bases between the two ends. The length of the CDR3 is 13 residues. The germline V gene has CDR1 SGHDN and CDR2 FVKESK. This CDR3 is CASSQDPYNEQFF. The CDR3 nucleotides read TGTGCCAGCAGCCAAGACCCCTACAATGAGCAGTTCTTC.

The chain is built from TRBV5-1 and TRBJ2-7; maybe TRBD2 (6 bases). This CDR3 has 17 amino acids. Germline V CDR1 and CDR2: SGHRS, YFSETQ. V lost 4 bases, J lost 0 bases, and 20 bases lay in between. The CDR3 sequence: CASSPRRVGQVSYEQYF. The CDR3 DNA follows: TGCGCCAGCAGCCCGAGGAGGGTTGGGCAGGTCTCCTACGAGCAGTACTTC.

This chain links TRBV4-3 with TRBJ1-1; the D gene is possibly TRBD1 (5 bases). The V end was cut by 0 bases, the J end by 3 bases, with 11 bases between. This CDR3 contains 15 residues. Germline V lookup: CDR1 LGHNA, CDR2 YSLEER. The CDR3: CASSQEAIRDTEAFF. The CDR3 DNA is TGCGCCAGCAGCCAAGAGGCAATCAGGGACACTGAAGCTTTCTTT.

CDR3 loop: CASTSAYTQETQYF. CDR3 DNA sequence: TGTGCCAGCACGTCGGCATACACTCAAGAGACCCAGTACTTC. The rearrangement links TRBV12-3 or TRBV12-4 to TRBJ2-5; no clear D gene. The CDR3 is 14 residues long. V dropped 7 bases and J dropped 2 bases, with 14 bases sitting between them.

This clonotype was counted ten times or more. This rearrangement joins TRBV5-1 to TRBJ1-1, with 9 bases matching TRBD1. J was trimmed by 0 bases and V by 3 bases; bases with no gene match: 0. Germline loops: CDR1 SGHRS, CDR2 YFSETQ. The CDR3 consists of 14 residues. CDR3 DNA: TGCGCCAGCAGCTGGGACAGGGTGAACACTGAAGCTTTCTTT. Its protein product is CASSWDRVNTEAFF.

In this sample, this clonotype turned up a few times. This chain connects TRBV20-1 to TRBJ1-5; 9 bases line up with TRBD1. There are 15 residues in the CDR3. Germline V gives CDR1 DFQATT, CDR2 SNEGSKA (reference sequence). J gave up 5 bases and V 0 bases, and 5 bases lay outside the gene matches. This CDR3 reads CSARDRTGGDQPQHF. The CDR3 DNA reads TGCAGTGCTAGAGATCGTACAGGGGGCGATCAGCCCCAGCATTTT.

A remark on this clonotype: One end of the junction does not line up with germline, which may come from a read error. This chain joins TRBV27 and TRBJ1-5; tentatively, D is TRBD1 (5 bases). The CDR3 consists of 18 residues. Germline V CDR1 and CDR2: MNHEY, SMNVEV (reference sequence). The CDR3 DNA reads TGTACCAGCAGTTTTCTGGACAAACAATTCTATAGCAATCAGCCCCAGCATTTT. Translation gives CTSSFLDKQFYSNQPQHF.

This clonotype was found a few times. The CDR3: CASSPAGVNEQFF. The CDR3 DNA follows: TGTGCCAGCAGCCCCGCCGGAGTCAATGAGCAGTTCTTC. The V and J genes are TRBV5-6 and TRBJ2-1; D remains unclear. Trimming took 4 bases from V and 6 from J, leaving 11 bases between them. Germline V gives CDR1 SGHDT, CDR2 YYEEEE. The CDR3 has 13 amino acids.

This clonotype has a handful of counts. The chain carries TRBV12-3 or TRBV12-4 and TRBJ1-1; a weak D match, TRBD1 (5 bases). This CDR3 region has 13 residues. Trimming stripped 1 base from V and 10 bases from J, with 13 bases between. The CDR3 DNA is TGTGCCAGCAGTTTAGTTGGGACTCTCGGAGCTTTCTTT. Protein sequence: CASSLVGTLGAFF.

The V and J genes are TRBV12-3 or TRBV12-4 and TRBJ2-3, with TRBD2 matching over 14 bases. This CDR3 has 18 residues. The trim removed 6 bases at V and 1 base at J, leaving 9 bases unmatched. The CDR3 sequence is CASSYGLAGGFGTDTQYF. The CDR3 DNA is TGTGCCAGCAGCTATGGACTAGCGGGAGGTTTTGGCACAGATACGCAGTATTTT.

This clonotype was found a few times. The CDR3 nucleotides are TGCAGCGTTGAAACGACTACCCTTCCCTACGAGCAGTACTTC. Translation: CSVETTTLPYEQYF. This sequence joins TRBV29-1 and TRBJ2-7; D perhaps matches TRBD2 (5 bases). From germline, CDR1 is SQVTM and CDR2 ANQGSEA. V lost 2 bases and J 2 bases, leaving 13 bases between the germline ends. CDR3 length equals 14 residues.

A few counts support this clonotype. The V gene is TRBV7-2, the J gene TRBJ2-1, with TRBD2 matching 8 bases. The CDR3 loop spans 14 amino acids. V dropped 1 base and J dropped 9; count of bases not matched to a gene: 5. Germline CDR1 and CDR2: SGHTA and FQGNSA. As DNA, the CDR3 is TGTGCCAGCAGCTTAGACCCAACTAGCGGTGAGCAGTTCTTC. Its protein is CASSLDPTSGEQFF.

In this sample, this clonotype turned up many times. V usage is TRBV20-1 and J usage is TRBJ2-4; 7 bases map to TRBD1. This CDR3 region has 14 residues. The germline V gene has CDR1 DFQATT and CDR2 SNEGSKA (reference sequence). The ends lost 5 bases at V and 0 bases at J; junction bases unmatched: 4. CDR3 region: CSAYRGVAKNIQYF. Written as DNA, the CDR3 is TGCAGTGCTTACAGGGGTGTAGCCAAAAACATTCAGTACTTC.

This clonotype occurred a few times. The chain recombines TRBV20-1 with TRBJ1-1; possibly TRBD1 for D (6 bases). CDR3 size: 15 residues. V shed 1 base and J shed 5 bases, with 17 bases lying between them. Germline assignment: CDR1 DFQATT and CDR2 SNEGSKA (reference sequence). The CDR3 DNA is TGCAGTGCTAGAGCCTCCCTCGGAGGGGGAACTGAAGCTTTCTTT. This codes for CSARASLGGGTEAFF.

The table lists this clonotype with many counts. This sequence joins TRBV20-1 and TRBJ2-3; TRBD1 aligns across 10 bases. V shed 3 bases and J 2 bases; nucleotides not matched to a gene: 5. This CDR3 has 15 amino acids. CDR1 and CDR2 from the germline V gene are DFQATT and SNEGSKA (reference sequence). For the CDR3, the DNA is TGCAGTGCTAGCCGACAGGGGGCGGACACAGATACGCAGTATTTT. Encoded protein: CSASRQGADTDTQYF.

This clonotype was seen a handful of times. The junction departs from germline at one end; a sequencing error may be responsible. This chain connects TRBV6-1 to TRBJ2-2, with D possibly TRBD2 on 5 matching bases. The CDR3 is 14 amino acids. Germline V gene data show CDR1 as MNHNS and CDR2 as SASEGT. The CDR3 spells CAGGLVRNTGELFF. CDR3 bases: TGTGCCGGCGGGTTGGTGAGGAACACGGGGGAGCTGTTTTTT.

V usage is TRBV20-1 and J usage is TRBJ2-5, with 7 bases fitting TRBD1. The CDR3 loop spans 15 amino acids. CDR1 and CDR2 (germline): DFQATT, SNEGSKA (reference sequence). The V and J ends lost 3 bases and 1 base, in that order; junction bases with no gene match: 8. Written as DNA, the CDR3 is TGCAGTGCTAGGGGAAGGGACAGACTCCAAGAGACCCAGTACTTC. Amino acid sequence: CSARGRDRLQETQYF.